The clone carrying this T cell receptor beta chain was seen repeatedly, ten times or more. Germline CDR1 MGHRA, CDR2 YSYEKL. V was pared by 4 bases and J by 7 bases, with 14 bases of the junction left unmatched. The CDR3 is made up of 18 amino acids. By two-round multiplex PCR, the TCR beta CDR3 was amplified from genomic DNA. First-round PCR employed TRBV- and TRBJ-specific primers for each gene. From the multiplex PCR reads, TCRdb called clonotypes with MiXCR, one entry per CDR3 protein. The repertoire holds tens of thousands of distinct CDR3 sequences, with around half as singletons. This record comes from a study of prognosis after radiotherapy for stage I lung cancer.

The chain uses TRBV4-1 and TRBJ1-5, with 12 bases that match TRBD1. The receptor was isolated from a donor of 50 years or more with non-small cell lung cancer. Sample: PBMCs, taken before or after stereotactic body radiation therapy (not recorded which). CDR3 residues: CASSPYQTGQGAWQPQHF. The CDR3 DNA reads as TGCGCCAGCAGCCCCTATCAGACGGGACAGGGGGCTTGGCAGCCCCAGCATTTT.